This T cell receptor (beta chain) was obtained from a study of T cells in Graves' hyperthyroidism and ophthalmopathy. Study-level background: Peripheral blood was secured at the point of initial diagnosis, before any treatment. Findings and limits, study-wide: Most thyroid clonotypes with frequency above 0.001 were detected in blood. Model predictions of ophthalmopathy came a median 6.5 months before onset.

The CDR3 runs to 17 residues. CDR1 LNHDA and CDR2 SQIVND come from the germline V gene (reference sequence). V lost 0 bases, J lost 6 bases, and 11 bases stayed unmatched. The source material, RNA transcripts, was used to amplify TCR beta CDR3 regions. HTBI primers drove first-round RT-PCR of the TCR CDR3. TCRdb re-called the multiplex PCR reads through MiXCR, storing one row per CDR3 protein. Of roughly 400,000 distinct CDR3 sequences listed, around 15% were seen once; the top ten hold over 25%. This clonotype has ten or more counts. Its antigen is not identified. Ophthalmopathy cases scored 3 or more on the Clinical Activity Score and 4 or more on NOSPECS grade, with duration below 3 months.

Sequencing used blood. This receptor was taken from a middle-aged man with Graves' ophthalmopathy. This rearrangement joins TRBV19 to TRBJ2-7; 10 bases are a match to TRBD2. DNA of the CDR3: TGTGCCAGTAGTATAGATCGGCTAGCGGGAGTGTTAAGCGAGCAGTACTTC. It codes for CASSIDRLAGVLSEQYF.